This passage covers 20 T cell receptor beta chains from one sample sequenced in a study of human T cells and chemical hapten exposure. Specified time point: patch test 1, 2 weeks after DPC sensitization. Treatment in this sample: therapeutic diphenylcyclopropenone sensitization with weekly scalp DPC. Each CDR3 protein is one row after TCRdb ran MiXCR on the RACE reads. The table includes some 340,000 distinct CDR3 sequences, 5.5% to 8% detected once. The sequenced sample was whole blood, obtained in connection with sensitization to the hapten diphenylcyclopropenone (DPC). The source is a woman under 30 with alopecia areata. Some clones in this sample may be carry-over from other donors' samples.

The sample holds many counts of this clonotype. The chain carries TRBV4-2 and TRBJ1-2; D gene ambiguous. The CDR3 runs to 12 residues. Germline V gene sequence: CDR1 LGHNA, CDR2 YNFKEQ. Trimming pared 0 bases from V and 4 bases from J, leaving 3 bases between. The CDR3 loop is CASSQELYGYTF. In DNA form, the CDR3 reads TGTGCCAGCAGCCAAGAACTCTATGGCTACACCTTC.

Only a few counts were recorded for this clonotype. CDR3 region: CASSFSDTSNQPQHF. CDR3 in DNA: TGTGCCAGCAGCTTCAGTGACACTAGCAATCAGCCCCAGCATTTT. The chain is built from TRBV6-2 or TRBV6-3 and TRBJ1-5; D remains ambiguous. The CDR3 is made up of 15 amino acids. In germline, CDR1 is MNHEY, CDR2 SVGEGT. Trimming stripped 6 bases from V and 0 bases from J, with 12 bases between.

This clonotype was recorded a few times. V usage is TRBV10-3 and J usage is TRBJ2-2; 10 bases map to TRBD1. This CDR3 region has 16 residues. V was clipped by 4 bases and J by 4 bases; unmatched bases: 6. In germline, CDR1 is ENHRY, CDR2 SYGVKD. This CDR3 is CAISVATGGGTGELFF. In DNA form, the CDR3 reads TGTGCCATCAGTGTGGCGACAGGGGGCGGCACCGGGGAGCTGTTTTTT.

The gene calls are TRBV19 and TRBJ1-4, with D possibly being TRBD1 (5 bases). Trimming stripped 6 bases from V and 4 bases from J, with 9 bases between. Germline-derived CDR1 and CDR2 are LNHDA and SQIVND (reference sequence). The CDR3 is 13 residues long. CDR3 sequence: CASRNRINEKLFF. The DNA for the CDR3 is TGTGCCAGTAGAAACAGGATTAATGAAAAACTGTTTTTT.

This clonotype was detected many times. The chain employs TRBV7-9 and TRBJ2-3; maybe TRBD1 (5 bases). Trimming removed 0 bases from V and 3 bases from J, with 10 bases in between. CDR3 length: 15 residues. Germline assignment: CDR1 SEHNR and CDR2 FQNEAQ (reference sequence). CDR3 sequence reads: CASSLAQVRTDTQYF. The CDR3 DNA reads TGTGCCAGCAGCTTAGCACAGGTTCGAACAGATACGCAGTATTTT.

This clonotype has a count of ten or more. The rearrangement uses TRBV5-1 and TRBJ2-7; TRBD2 agrees at 14 bases. The CDR3 totals 17 residues. Germline CDR1 SGHRS, CDR2 YFSETQ. With V trimmed by 4 bases and J by 1 base, 7 bases remained unmatched. The CDR3 sequence is CASSHGLAGGFSYEQYF. The DNA for the CDR3 is TGCGCCAGCAGCCATGGACTAGCGGGGGGTTTTTCCTACGAGCAGTACTTC.

The chain employs TRBV7-9 and TRBJ2-7; 8 bases fit TRBD2. This CDR3 has 18 amino acids. CDR1 and CDR2 from the germline V gene are SEHNR and FQNEAQ (reference sequence). V was clipped by 5 bases and J by 3 bases; unmatched bases: 18. The CDR3 protein is CASSLAQMVAGRHYEQYF. The CDR3 DNA sequence: TGTGCCAGCAGCCTCGCCCAAATGGTAGCGGGGAGACACTACGAGCAGTACTTC.

This clonotype showed up many times. The rearrangement uses TRBV2 and TRBJ2-5; no reliable D call. The CDR3 contains 13 residues. The germline V and J ends were trimmed by 9 bases and 0 bases, with 11 bases remaining between them. CDR1 is SNHLY, CDR2 FYNNEI, per germline. The CDR3 coding sequence is TGTGCCAGTTCGGGCCAGTACCAAGAGACCCAGTACTTC. This translates into CASSGQYQETQYF. The full variable domain, rest sourced from reference TRBV2 and TRBJ2-5, is EPEVTQTPSHQVTQMGQEVILRCVPISNHLYFYWYRQILGQKVEFLVSFYNNEISEKSEIFDDQFSVERPDGSNFTLKIRSTKLEDSAMYFCASSGQYQETQYFGPGTRLLVL.

This clonotype has only a few counts. The V call is TRBV2, the J call TRBJ1-1; D is unclear. V lost 3 bases and J lost 5, with 10 bases in between. Germline V gene data show CDR1 as SNHLY and CDR2 as FYNNEI. The CDR3 consists of 13 residues. The DNA for the CDR3 is TGTGCCAGCAGTGAGGTGTTGAGGACTGAAGCTTTCTTT. Amino acids: CASSEVLRTEAFF.

This clonotype was counted between two and nine times. This rearrangement joins TRBV12-3 or TRBV12-4 to TRBJ1-1; tentatively, D is TRBD1 (5 bases). The CDR3 totals 15 residues. The V and J ends lost 2 bases and 1 base respectively, with 11 bases between them. CDR3 loop: CASSLLGEGNTEAFF. DNA of the CDR3: TGTGCCAGCAGTTTATTGGGGGAGGGGAACACTGAAGCTTTCTTT.

This clonotype was counted at least ten times. The V gene is TRBV4-3, the J gene TRBJ2-7; perhaps TRBD1 as D (6 bases). The CDR3 has 15 amino acids. The germline CDR1 and CDR2 sequences are LGHNA and YSLEER. V was trimmed by 0 bases and J by 3 bases, leaving 12 bases between them. The CDR3 DNA follows: TGCGCCAGCAGCCAAGAAGTCGGACAGCTCTACGAGCAGTACTTC. This translates into CASSQEVGQLYEQYF.

This clonotype turned up a few times. The chain recombines TRBV24-1 with TRBJ1-5, with D possibly matching TRBD1 (5 bases). V was cut by 3 bases and J by 5 bases, with 19 bases left in between. CDR1 and CDR2 from the germline V gene are KGHDR and SFDVKD. The CDR3 spans 17 residues. In DNA, the CDR3 is TGTGCCACCAGTGATCCCCCCAACAGGAAGTGTGATCAGCCCCAGCATTTT. This gives the protein CATSDPPNRKCDQPQHF.

This clonotype was seen more than once but under ten times. The V gene is TRBV4-2, the J gene TRBJ1-6; 7 bases match TRBD1. V lost 0 bases, J lost 3 bases, and 8 bases stayed unmatched. This CDR3 has 18 amino acids. CDR1 LGHNA and CDR2 YNFKEQ come from the germline V gene. CDR3 bases: TGTGCCAGCAGCCAAGATTATGTTACAGGGGACTATAATTCACCCCTCCACTTT. It codes for CASSQDYVTGDYNSPLHF.

This clonotype was counted between two and nine times. This chain uses TRBV4-3 with TRBJ1-4, with 8 bases identical to TRBD1. Germline V gives CDR1 LGHNA, CDR2 YSLEER. The CDR3 consists of 15 residues. The V gene end was trimmed by 4 bases and the J gene end by 5 bases; junction bases not matched to a gene: 6. The CDR3 sequence: CASSPGQDRNEKLFF. The DNA for the CDR3 is TGCGCCAGCAGCCCGGGACAGGATAGGAATGAAAAACTGTTTTTT.

Ten or more counts support this clonotype. The V and J genes are TRBV27 and TRBJ2-3, with a weak D call TRBD1 (6 bases). The V gene lost 2 bases and the J gene lost 0 bases, with 15 bases spanning the gap. This CDR3 is 17 amino acids long. Germline V gene lookup returns CDR1 MNHEY and CDR2 SMNVEV (reference sequence). The CDR3 bases are TGTGCCAGCAGTTTAGGGGGACAACTGCTTAGCACAGATACGCAGTATTTT. Translated: CASSLGGQLLSTDTQYF.

This chain links TRBV11-2 with TRBJ1-1; 10 bases align to TRBD1. The length of the CDR3 is 15 residues. Losses at the gene ends were 6 bases for V and 2 bases for J; bases not matched to a gene: 6. Germline CDR1 reads SGHAT; CDR2 reads FQNNGV. This chain's CDR3 is CASRSRQGANTEAFF. The CDR3 DNA reads TGTGCCAGCAGATCTAGACAGGGGGCAAACACTGAAGCTTTCTTT.

The gene calls are TRBV7-8 and TRBJ2-3; D gene unclear. The germline V and J ends were trimmed by 2 bases and 6 bases, with 12 bases remaining between them. This CDR3 is 14 amino acids long. CDR1 SGHVS and CDR2 FQNEAQ come from the germline V gene. The chain's CDR3 is CASSLTADADTQYF. The CDR3 nucleotides read TGTGCCAGCAGCTTAACTGCGGATGCGGATACGCAGTATTTT. The full variable domain, with the rest looked up from reference TRBV7-8 and TRBJ2-3, is GAGVSQSPRYKVAKRGQDVALRCDPISGHVSLFWYQQALGQGPEFLTYFQNEAQLDKSGLPSDRFFAERPEGSVSTLKIQRTQQEDSAVYLCASSLTADADTQYFGPGTRLTVL.

Many counts were recorded for this clonotype. The genes are TRBV2 and TRBJ1-1; D is unresolved. CDR1 is SNHLY, CDR2 FYNNEI, per germline. This CDR3 has 13 amino acids. Trimming removed 6 bases from V and 3 bases from J, with 11 bases in between. The CDR3 here is CASRYADYTEAFF. DNA of the CDR3: TGTGCCAGCAGATATGCAGATTACACTGAAGCTTTCTTT.

This clonotype came up a few times. The chain has TRBV4-3 and TRBJ2-1; 7 bases line up with TRBD2. From germline, CDR1 is LGHNA and CDR2 YSLEER. V dropped 1 base and J dropped 7; count of bases not matched to a gene: 13. The CDR3 contains 17 residues. The CDR3 sequence is CASSQAGSGALGNEQFF. The CDR3 DNA reads as TGCGCCAGCAGCCAAGCCGGGAGCGGGGCCCTCGGAAATGAGCAGTTCTTC.

The V and J genes are TRBV4-1 and TRBJ2-5, with TRBD1 identical over 7 bases. CDR3 length: 16 amino acids. V lost 0 bases to trimming and J lost 2 bases; unmatched junction nucleotides: 6. Per the germline V gene, CDR1 is MGHRA and CDR2 is YSYEKL. CDR3 loop: CASSQETGVLQETQYF. The CDR3 DNA follows: TGCGCCAGCAGCCAAGAAACAGGGGTCCTGCAAGAGACCCAGTACTTC.